Below, 8 T cell receptor beta chains from the same sample are listed, as sequenced in a study of cytomegalovirus exposure and HLA in healthy donors. The PCR employed 60 Vbeta primers together with 13 Jbeta primers. The assay was immunoSEQ multiplex PCR, and TCRdb's table has in-frame clones only and misses some. This sample carries approximately 170,000 clones, almost 80% of them seen once, and the ten largest clones take around 1.6%. The specimen was PBMCs. These receptors were obtained from a woman aged 18-29 years in good health and CMV-seronegative.

This clone was counted a few times. The CDR3 sequence: CASSLAPSTSLHEQFF. CDR3 bases: TGTGCCAGCAGTTTAGCGCCTTCGACTAGCCTTCATGAGCAGTTCTTC. V is TRBV27 and J is TRBJ2-1; 7 nucleotides align to TRBD2. Losses at the gene ends were 2 bases for V and 8 bases for J; bases not matched to a gene: 12. Per germline, CDR1 MNHEY and CDR2 SMNVEV (reference sequence). The CDR3 consists of 16 residues.

The chain employs TRBV6-5 and TRBJ2-1, with no clear D. The V gene's germline CDR1 is MNHEY and CDR2 SVGAGI. V dropped 8 bases and J dropped 0 bases, with 2 bases sitting between them. The CDR3 loop spans 11 amino acids. The CDR3 DNA sequence: TGTGCCAGCCTCTCCTACAATGAGCAGTTCTTC. Protein: CASLSYNEQFF.

This chain links TRBV10-3 with TRBJ2-3; 10 bases agree with TRBD2. Germline V gene sequence: CDR1 ENHRY, CDR2 SYGVKD. This CDR3 has 15 residues. With V trimmed by 9 bases and J by 0 bases, 6 bases remained unmatched. In DNA, the CDR3 is TGTGCCATTTCGGGACTAGCGACGAGCACAGATACGCAGTATTTT. This sequence encodes CAISGLATSTDTQYF.

The rearrangement uses TRBV6-5 and TRBJ1-1; D is uncertain. V lost 4 bases to trimming and J lost 7 bases, with 13 bases between them. Germline V CDR1 and CDR2: MNHEY, SVGAGI. This CDR3 contains 13 residues. The CDR3 region has the DNA TGTGCCAGCAGTTCCGGAAGCTACAGTGAAGCTTTCTTT. It specifies CASSSGSYSEAFF.

The gene calls are TRBV4-3 and TRBJ2-7, with TRBD2 matching over 14 bases. From germline, CDR1 is LGHNA and CDR2 YSLEER. The CDR3 loop spans 17 amino acids. V lost 1 base to trimming and J lost 2 bases; unmatched junction nucleotides: 4. The CDR3 DNA sequence: TGCGCCAGCAGCCAAGGGACTAGCGGGAGGCATACCTACGAGCAGTACTTC. Residues: CASSQGTSGRHTYEQYF.

J is TRBJ1-2 and V is TRBV2; maybe TRBD1 (5 bases). V lost 4 bases to trimming and J lost 1 base, with 13 bases between them. The CDR3 extends over 15 amino acids. Germline V gene sequence: CDR1 SNHLY, CDR2 FYNNEI. CDR3 loop: CASSVGEAINYGYTF. The DNA of the CDR3 is TGTGCCAGCAGTGTAGGGGAGGCCATTAACTATGGCTACACCTTC.

This rearrangement joins TRBV28 to TRBJ1-5; D is ambiguous. The ends were cut back, 4 bases at V and 0 bases at J, with 10 bases in the middle. The CDR3 sequence is 15 residues long. Germline values: CDR1 MDHEN, CDR2 SYDVKM. In DNA form, the CDR3 reads TGTGCCAGCAGTTCTCTCCAGGATAGCAATCAGCCCCAGCATTTT. It translates to CASSSLQDSNQPQHF.

In this sample, this clone turned up a few times. The chain recombines TRBV28 with TRBJ2-7, with D possibly TRBD2 on 6 matching bases. Germline CDR1 and CDR2: MDHEN and SYDVKM. This CDR3 region has 12 residues. V lost 7 bases, J lost 7 bases, and 14 bases lay in between. CDR3: CASTGDAEEQYF. In nucleotides, the CDR3 is TGTGCCAGCACGGGGGATGCGGAGGAGCAGTACTTC.